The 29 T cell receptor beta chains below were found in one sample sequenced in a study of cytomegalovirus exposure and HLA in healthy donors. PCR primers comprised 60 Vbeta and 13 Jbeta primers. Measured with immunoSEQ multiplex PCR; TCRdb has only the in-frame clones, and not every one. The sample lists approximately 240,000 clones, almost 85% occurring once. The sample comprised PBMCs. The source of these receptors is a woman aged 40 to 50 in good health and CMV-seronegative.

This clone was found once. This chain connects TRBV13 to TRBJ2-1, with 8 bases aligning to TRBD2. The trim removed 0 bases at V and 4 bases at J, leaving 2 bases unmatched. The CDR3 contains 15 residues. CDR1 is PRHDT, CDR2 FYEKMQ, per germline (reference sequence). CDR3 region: CASSLGAGAYNEQFF. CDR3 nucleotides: TGTGCCAGCAGCTTAGGAGCGGGGGCTTACAATGAGCAGTTCTTC.

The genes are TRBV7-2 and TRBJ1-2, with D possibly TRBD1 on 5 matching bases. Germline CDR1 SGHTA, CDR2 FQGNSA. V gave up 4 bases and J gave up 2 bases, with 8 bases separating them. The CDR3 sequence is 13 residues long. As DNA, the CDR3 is TGTGCCAGCAGCTACGACAGAAACTATGGCTACACCTTC. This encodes CASSYDRNYGYTF.

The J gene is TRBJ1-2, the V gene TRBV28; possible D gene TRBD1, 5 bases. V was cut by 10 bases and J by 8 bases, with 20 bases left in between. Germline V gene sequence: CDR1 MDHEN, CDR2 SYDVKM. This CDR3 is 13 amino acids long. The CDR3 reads CATFDRAGLGYTF. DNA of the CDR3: TGTGCCACTTTCGATCGAGCAGGGTTAGGCTACACCTTC.

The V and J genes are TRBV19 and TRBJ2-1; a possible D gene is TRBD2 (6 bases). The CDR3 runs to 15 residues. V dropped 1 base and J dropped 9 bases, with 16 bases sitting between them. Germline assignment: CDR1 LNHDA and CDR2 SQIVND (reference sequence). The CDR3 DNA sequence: TGTGCCAGTAGTATAGGGAGGGACCCGAGGGGTGAGCAGTTCTTC. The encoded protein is CASSIGRDPRGEQFF.

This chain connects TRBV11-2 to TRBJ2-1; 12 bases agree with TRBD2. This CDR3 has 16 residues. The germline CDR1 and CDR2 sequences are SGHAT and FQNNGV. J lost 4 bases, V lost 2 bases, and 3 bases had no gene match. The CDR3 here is CASSLRLAGAYNEQFF. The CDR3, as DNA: TGTGCCAGCAGCTTACGACTAGCGGGGGCTTACAATGAGCAGTTCTTC.

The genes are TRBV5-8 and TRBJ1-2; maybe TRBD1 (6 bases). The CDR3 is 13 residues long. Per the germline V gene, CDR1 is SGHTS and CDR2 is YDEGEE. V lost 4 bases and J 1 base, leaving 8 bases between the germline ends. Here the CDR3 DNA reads TGTGCCAGCAGCGGGACACATAACTATGGCTACACCTTC. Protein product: CASSGTHNYGYTF. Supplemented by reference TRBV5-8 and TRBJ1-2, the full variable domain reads EAGVTQSPTHLIKTRGQQATLRCSPISGHTSVYWYQQALGLGLQFLLWYDEGEERNRGNFPPRFSGRQFPNYSSELNVNALELEDSALYLCASSGTHNYGYTFGSGTRLTVV.

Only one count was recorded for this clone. The CDR3 bases are TGTGCCAGCAGCTTAAGGGACAGGGGATCGAACACCGGGGAGCTGTTTTTT. Its protein is CASSLRDRGSNTGELFF. This chain connects TRBV7-9 to TRBJ2-2; 10 bases match TRBD1. There are 17 residues in the CDR3. Looked up from germline, CDR1 is SEHNR and CDR2 is FQNEAQ (reference sequence). Trimming removed 2 bases from V and 0 bases from J; junction bases left unmatched: 3.

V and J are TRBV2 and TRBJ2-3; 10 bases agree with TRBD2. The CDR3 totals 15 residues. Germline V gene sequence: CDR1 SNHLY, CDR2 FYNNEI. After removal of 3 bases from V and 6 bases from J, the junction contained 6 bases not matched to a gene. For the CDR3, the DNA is TGTGCCAGCAGTGAGATAGCGGGGGGTGGGGATACGCAGTATTTT. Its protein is CASSEIAGGGDTQYF. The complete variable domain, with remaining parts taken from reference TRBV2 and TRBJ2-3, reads EPEVTQTPSHQVTQMGQEVILRCVPISNHLYFYWYRQILGQKVEFLVSFYNNEISEKSEIFDDQFSVERPDGSNFTLKIRSTKLEDSAMYFCASSEIAGGGDTQYFGPGTRLTVL.

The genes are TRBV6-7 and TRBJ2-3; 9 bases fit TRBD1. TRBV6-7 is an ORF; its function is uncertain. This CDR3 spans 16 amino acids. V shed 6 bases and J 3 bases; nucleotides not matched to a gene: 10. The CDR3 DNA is TGTGCCAGCAGCCGTTGCCGGGACAGGGCAACAGATACGCAGTATTTT. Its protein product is CASSRCRDRATDTQYF.

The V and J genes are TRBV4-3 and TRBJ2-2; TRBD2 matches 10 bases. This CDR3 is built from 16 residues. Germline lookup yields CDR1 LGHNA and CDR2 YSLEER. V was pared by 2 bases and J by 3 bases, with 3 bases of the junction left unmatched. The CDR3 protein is CASSQLAGVDTGELFF. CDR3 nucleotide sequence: TGCGCCAGCAGCCAACTAGCGGGGGTCGACACCGGGGAGCTGTTTTTT.

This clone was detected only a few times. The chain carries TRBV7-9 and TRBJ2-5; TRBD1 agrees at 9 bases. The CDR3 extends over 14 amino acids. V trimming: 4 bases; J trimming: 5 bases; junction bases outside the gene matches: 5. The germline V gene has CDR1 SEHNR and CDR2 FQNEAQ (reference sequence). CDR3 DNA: TGTGCCAGCAGCTGGGGACAGGGCGGGGAGACCCAGTACTTC. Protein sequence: CASSWGQGGETQYF.

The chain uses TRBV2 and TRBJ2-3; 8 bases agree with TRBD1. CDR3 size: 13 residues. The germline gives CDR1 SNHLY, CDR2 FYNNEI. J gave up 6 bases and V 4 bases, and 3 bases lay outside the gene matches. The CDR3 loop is CASSGQGADTQYF. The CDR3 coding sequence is TGTGCCAGCAGTGGCCAGGGGGCGGATACGCAGTATTTT.

The DNA for the CDR3 is TGTGCCAGCGGCGACAGGAGGAACACTGAAGCTTTCTTT. Amino acid sequence: CASGDRRNTEAFF. The chain joins TRBV28 to TRBJ1-1; TRBD1 might be the D (6 bases). Germline CDR1 and CDR2: MDHEN and SYDVKM. The germline V and J ends were trimmed by 8 bases and 1 base, with 11 bases remaining between them. This CDR3 comprises 13 residues.

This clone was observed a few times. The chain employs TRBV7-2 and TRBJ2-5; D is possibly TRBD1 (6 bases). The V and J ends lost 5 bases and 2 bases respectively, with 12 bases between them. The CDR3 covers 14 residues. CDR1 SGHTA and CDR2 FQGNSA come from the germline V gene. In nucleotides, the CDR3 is TGTGCCAGCAGCCCGGGCGGACAGCAAGAGACCCAGTACTTC. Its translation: CASSPGGQQETQYF. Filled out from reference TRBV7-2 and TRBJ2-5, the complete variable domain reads GAGVSQSPSNKVTEKGKDVELRCDPISGHTALYWYRQSLGQGLEFLIYFQGNSAPDKSGLPSDRFSAERTGGSVSTLTIQRTQQEDSAVYLCASSPGGQQETQYFGPGTRLLVL.

The CDR3 protein is CASSSTGDHYNEQFF. For the CDR3, the DNA is TGTGCCAGCAGCTCGACAGGGGATCACTACAATGAGCAGTTCTTC. The gene calls are TRBV7-9 and TRBJ2-1; the match to TRBD1 covers 8 bases. Germline trimming cut 4 bases from V and 3 bases from J; bases unmatched to any gene: 5. From germline, CDR1 is SEHNR and CDR2 FQNEAQ (reference sequence). This CDR3 has 15 residues.

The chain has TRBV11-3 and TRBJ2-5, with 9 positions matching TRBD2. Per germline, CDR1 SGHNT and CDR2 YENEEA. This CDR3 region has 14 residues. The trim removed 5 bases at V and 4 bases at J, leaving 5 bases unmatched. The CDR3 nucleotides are TGTGCCAGCAGCGTAAAGCGGGGGGCAGAGACCCAGTACTTC. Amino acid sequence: CASSVKRGAETQYF.

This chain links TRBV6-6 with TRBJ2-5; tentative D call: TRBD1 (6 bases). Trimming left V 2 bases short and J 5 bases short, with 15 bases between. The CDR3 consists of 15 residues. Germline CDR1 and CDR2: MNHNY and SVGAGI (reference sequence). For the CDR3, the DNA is TGTGCCAGCAGTTACGGGCCAGGGGCTCGGGAGACCCAGTACTTC. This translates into CASSYGPGARETQYF.

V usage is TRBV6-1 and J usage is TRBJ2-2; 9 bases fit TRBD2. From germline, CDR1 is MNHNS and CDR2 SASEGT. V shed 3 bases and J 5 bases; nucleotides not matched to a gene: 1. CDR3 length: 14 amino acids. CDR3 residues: CASSDLAGTGELFF. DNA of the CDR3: TGTGCCAGCAGTGATCTAGCGGGGACCGGGGAGCTGTTTTTT.

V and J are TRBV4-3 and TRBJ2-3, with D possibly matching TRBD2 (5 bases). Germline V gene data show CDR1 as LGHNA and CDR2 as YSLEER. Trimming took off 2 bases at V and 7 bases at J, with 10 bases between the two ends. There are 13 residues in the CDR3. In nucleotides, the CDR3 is TGCGCCAGCAGCCAAACACCGGGAAATACGCAGTATTTT. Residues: CASSQTPGNTQYF.

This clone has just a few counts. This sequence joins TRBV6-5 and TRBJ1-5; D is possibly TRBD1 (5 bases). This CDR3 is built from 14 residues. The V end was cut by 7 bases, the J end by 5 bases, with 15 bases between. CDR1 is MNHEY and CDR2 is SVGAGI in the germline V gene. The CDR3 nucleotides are TGTGCCAGCACCGTAGGTAAAGGGGATCAGCCCCAGCATTTT. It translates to CASTVGKGDQPQHF.

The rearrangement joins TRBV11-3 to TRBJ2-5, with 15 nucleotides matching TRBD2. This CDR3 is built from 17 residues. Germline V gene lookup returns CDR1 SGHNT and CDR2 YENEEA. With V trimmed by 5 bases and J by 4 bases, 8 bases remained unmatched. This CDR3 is CASSTRTSGGASETQYF. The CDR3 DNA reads TGTGCCAGCAGCACCAGGACTAGCGGGGGGGCATCAGAGACCCAGTACTTC.

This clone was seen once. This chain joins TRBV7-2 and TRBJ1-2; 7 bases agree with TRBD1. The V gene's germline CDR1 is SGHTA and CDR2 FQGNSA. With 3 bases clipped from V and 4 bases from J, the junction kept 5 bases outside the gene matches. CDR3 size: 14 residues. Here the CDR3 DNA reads TGTGCCAGCAGCTTGGGGGGACAGCGCTATGGCTACACCTTC. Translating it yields CASSLGGQRYGYTF.

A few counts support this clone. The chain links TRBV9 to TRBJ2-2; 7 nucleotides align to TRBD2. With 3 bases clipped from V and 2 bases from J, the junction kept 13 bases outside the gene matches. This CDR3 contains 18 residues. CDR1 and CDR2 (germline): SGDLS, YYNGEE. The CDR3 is CASSARSGGGRNTGELFF. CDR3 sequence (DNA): TGTGCCAGCAGCGCCCGGAGCGGCGGGGGTCGAAACACCGGGGAGCTGTTTTTT.

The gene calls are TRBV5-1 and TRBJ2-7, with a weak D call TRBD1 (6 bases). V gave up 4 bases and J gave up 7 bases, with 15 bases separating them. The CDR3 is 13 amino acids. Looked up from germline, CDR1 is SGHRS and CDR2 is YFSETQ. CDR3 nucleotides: TGCGCCAGCAGCCGGGTAGGGGGTCCAGAGCAGTACTTC. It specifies CASSRVGGPEQYF.

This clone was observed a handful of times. CDR3 amino acids: CASTPMRSELQPQHF. CDR3 coding DNA: TGTGCCAGCACCCCAATGAGATCCGAATTACAGCCCCAGCATTTT. This chain links TRBV5-8 with TRBJ1-5; D is unclear. CDR3 size: 15 residues. Trimming left V 6 bases short and J 7 bases short, with 20 bases between. Germline CDR1 and CDR2: SGHTS and YDEGEE.

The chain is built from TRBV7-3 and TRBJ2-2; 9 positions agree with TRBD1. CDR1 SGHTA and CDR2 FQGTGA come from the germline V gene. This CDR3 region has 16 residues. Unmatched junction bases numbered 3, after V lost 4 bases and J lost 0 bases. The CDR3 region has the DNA TGTGCCAGCAGCTCACAGGGGGCTGCGAACACCGGGGAGCTGTTTTTT. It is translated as CASSSQGAANTGELFF.

The DNA of the CDR3 is TGTGCCAGCAACGGGCGGGAAGGTCAGCCCCAGCATTTT. It encodes CASNGREGQPQHF. The chain carries TRBV2 and TRBJ1-5, with unresolved D. CDR1 and CDR2 (germline): SNHLY, FYNNEI. V was pared by 7 bases and J by 6 bases, with 13 bases between. CDR3 length: 13 residues.

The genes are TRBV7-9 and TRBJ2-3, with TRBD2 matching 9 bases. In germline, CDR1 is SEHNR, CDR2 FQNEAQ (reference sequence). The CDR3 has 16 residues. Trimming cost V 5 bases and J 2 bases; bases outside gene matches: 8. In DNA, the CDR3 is TGTGCCAGCAGCCCCGCTAGCGGGGAGTACACAGATACGCAGTATTTT. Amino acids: CASSPASGEYTDTQYF.

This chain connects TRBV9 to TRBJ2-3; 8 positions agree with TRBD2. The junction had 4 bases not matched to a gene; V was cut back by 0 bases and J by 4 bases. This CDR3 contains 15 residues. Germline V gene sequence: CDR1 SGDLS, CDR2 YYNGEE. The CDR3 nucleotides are TGTGCCAGCAGCGTAGGTCGGGGGGGAGCAGATACGCAGTATTTT. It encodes CASSVGRGGADTQYF.